These T cell receptor beta chains were read from a single sample in a study of graft-versus-host responses after intestinal transplantation. These receptors' antigens are unknown. Method: immunoSEQ multiplex PCR; TCRdb's copy keeps in-frame clones and lacks some. This repertoire shows around 90,000 clones, 85% to 95% found once; its top ten account for over 0.055%. Sequenced here: unstimulated CD8+ T cells sorted from spleen or lymph node cells, sampled before transplant. The receptors shown here come from a human donor who was the organ donor for an intestinal transplant. CDR3s include the opening cysteine and the closing phenylalanine or tryptophan. D genes are given only for firm matches. The listing skips clone size in some rows; elsewhere it reads once, few, many or a size class.

>TRBJ2-2|14|-|-|TRBV29-1
TGCAGCGTCGAAGAGGACAGTCTCACCGGGGAGCTGTTTTTT
CSVEEDSLTGELFF
>TRBJ2-3|16|once|TRBD2|TRBV27
TGTGCCAGCAGTTTATTGGGGACTAGCGACACAGATACGCAGTATTTT
CASSLLGTSDTDTQYF
>TRBJ2-7|15|-|TRBD2|TRBV6-6
TGTGCCAGCAGTTACTCGACTAGCGGGGTGGACGAGCAGTACTTC
CASSYSTSGVDEQYF
>TRBJ2-1|16|-|TRBD2|TRBV5-1
TGCGCCAGCAGCCCGAGGACTAGCGGGTTTTACAATGAGCAGTTCTTC
CASSPRTSGFYNEQFF
>TRBJ2-7|14|-|TRBD2|TRBV2
TGTGCCAGCAGTGAGACGACTAGCACCGACGAGCAGTACTTC
CASSETTSTDEQYF
>TRBJ2-3|16|-|-|TRBV6-5
TGTGCCAGCAGTTACTCTCCTGAGACAGGCACAGATACGCAGTATTTT
CASSYSPETGTDTQYF
>TRBJ2-7|15|-|TRBD2|TRBV27
TGTGCCAGCAGTATACCGGGACTAGTCCGATCCGAGCAGTACTTC
CASSIPGLVRSEQYF
>TRBJ2-3|13|once|-|TRBV14
TGTGCCAGCAGCCCTTCGAGGGGGGATACGCAGTATTTT
CASSPSRGDTQYF
>TRBJ1-2|15|-|-|TRBV7-9
TGTGCCAGCAGCTTAGTGGGGGGATTCGACTATGGCTACACCTTC
CASSLVGGFDYGYTF
>TRBJ1-5|15|-|-|TRBV27
TGTGCCAGTCCAAGGGACACATATAGCAATCAGCCCCAGCATTTT
CASPRDTYSNQPQHF
>TRBJ2-7|19|once|TRBD2|TRBV27
TGTGCCAGCAGAAGCACCGGACTAGCGGGAGGGCCTCTTCCATACGAGCAGTACTTC
CASRSTGLAGGPLPYEQYF
>TRBJ2-2|18|-|TRBD1|TRBV27
TGTGCCAGCAGTTTCCCGGGACAGGGGGACACGAACACCGGGGAGCTGTTTTTT
CASSFPGQGDTNTGELFF
>TRBJ2-5|16|-|TRBD1|TRBV13
TGTGCCAGCAGCTCCGCGGACAGGGGTGACCAAGAGACCCAGTACTTC
CASSSADRGDQETQYF
>TRBJ1-4|14|-|-|TRBV28
TGTGCCAGCAGTCCACAGGGTCCTAATGAAAAACTGTTTTTT
CASSPQGPNEKLFF
>TRBJ2-7|15|-|-|TRBV7-8
TGTGCCAGCAGCTTAGACAACAGGGCGAACTACGAGCAGTACTTC
CASSLDNRANYEQYF
>TRBJ2-1|16|-|TRBD1|TRBV4-1
TGCGCCAGCAGCCAAGGCCGAGGGACAGCATCCAATGAGCAGTTCTTC
CASSQGRGTASNEQFF
>TRBJ1-1|14|-|-|TRBV5-1
TGCGCCAGCAGCTTTAGGGACACGAACACTGAAGCTTTCTTT
CASSFRDTNTEAFF
>TRBJ2-7|17|-|TRBD1|TRBV7-2
TGTGCCAGCAGCTCAAAATGGCCCCATGGACAGGGAAACGAGCAGTACTTC
CASSSKWPHGQGNEQYF
>TRBJ2-7|14|-|-|TRBV4-1
TGCGCCAGCAGCCAACTACTAATGAGCGACGAGCAGTACTTC
CASSQLLMSDEQYF
>TRBJ2-2|14|-|TRBD2|TRBV4-1
TGCGCCAGCAGCTCTAGCGGTTCTACCGGGGAGCTGTTTTTT
CASSSSGSTGELFF
>TRBJ2-1|15|-|TRBD2|TRBV28
TGTGCCAGCAGTTCGGGCGGGAGCGCCTACAATGAGCAGTTCTTC
CASSSGGSAYNEQFF
>TRBJ1-2|10|-|-|TRBV2
TGTGCCAGCCATGAGGGTGGCTACACCTTC
CASHEGGYTF
>TRBJ1-2|13|-|-|TRBV6-5
TGTGCCAGCAGCCCCCTCGGGTCTCGGGGCTACACCTTC
CASSPLGSRGYTF
>TRBJ2-5|22|-|TRBD2|TRBV9
TGTGCCAGCAGCGGAGAGCCCGACTCCACTAGCGCGAGTCACTCCGTCCAAGAGACCCAGTACTTC
CASSGEPDSTSASHSVQETQYF
>TRBJ1-2|15|-|-|TRBV5-1
TGCGCCAGCAGCTTTGAGCCGGGACACCCATATGGCTACACCTTC
CASSFEPGHPYGYTF
>TRBJ2-1|16|-|TRBD2|TRBV5-6
TGTGCCAGCAGCTTGGCCGGGACTAGCGCTAACAATGAGCAGTTCTTC
CASSLAGTSANNEQFF
>TRBJ1-6|17|-|TRBD1|TRBV5-6
TGTGCCAGCAAGGACAGGGGGCTTCAGGTGTGGAATTCACCCCTCCACTTT
CASKDRGLQVWNSPLHF
>TRBJ1-4|16|-|TRBD1|TRBV30
TGTGCCTGGAGGGACACACAGGGGGCAACTAATGAAAAACTGTTTTTT
CAWRDTQGATNEKLFF
>TRBJ1-6|13|-|-|TRBV11-2
TGTGCCAGCAGCTTATGGTCGGTTTCACCCCTCCACTTT
CASSLWSVSPLHF
>TRBJ2-1|13|-|-|TRBV29-1
TGCAGCGTTCTACCGAGACTAATGAGGGAGCAGTTCTTC
CSVLPRLMREQFF
>TRBJ1-1|13|-|-|TRBV29-1
TGCACCGGTCTAGGGGGGGCGAACACTGAAGCTTTCTTT
CTGLGGANTEAFF
>TRBJ2-3|21|-|TRBD2|TRBV4-1
TGCGCCAGCAGCCAAGATCTCGAGGGGGGCCGGGGCGGGGGGAACACAGATACGCAGTATTTT
CASSQDLEGGRGGGNTDTQYF
>TRBJ2-1|17|-|-|TRBV13
TGTGCCAGCAGCTTAGGTCAAGCTGGGGGACTTTCCAATGAGCAGTTCTTC
CASSLGQAGGLSNEQFF
>TRBJ1-4|13|-|TRBD1|TRBV2
TGTGCCAGCAGGCGACCAGGGGGTGAAAAACTGTTTTTT
CASRRPGGEKLFF
>TRBJ1-5|17|once|-|TRBV19
TGTGCCAGTAGTATAACAAGGACAGTTTATAGCAATCAGCCCCAGCATTTT
CASSITRTVYSNQPQHF
>TRBJ1-6|12|-|-|TRBV6-5
TGTGCCACCACTTTTTCAGGTTTGGCCCTCCACTTT
CATTFSGLALHF
>TRBJ2-1|18|-|TRBD2|TRBV4-1
TGCGCCAGCAGCCAACCTAGACCCGGGACTAGCGATTACAATGAGCAGTTCTTC
CASSQPRPGTSDYNEQFF
>TRBJ2-1|17|-|TRBD1|TRBV7-2
TGTGCCAGCAGCTTAGATTGGAGGGGGACAGGGGCCCATGAGCAGTTCTTC
CASSLDWRGTGAHEQFF
>TRBJ1-2|13|few|TRBD1|TRBV6-6
TGTGCCAGCAGTTACGACAGGGGGCATGGCTACACCTTC
CASSYDRGHGYTF
>TRBJ2-1|15|-|TRBD2|TRBV12-5
TGTGCTAGTGGCCCAAGGACTAGCGGTAACAATGAGCAGTTCTTC
CASGPRTSGNNEQFF
>TRBJ2-3|18|once|TRBD2|TRBV5-6
TGTGCCAGCAGCCCCCGGCCCCTACTAGCGGAATTAACAGATACGCAGTATTTT
CASSPRPLLAELTDTQYF
>TRBJ1-1|17|-|TRBD1|TRBV4-1
TGCGCCAGCAGCCAAGATGGGTGGCAGGGGGCTTTCACTGAAGCTTTCTTT
CASSQDGWQGAFTEAFF
>TRBJ1-2|13|-|-|TRBV4-1
TGCGCCAGCAGCCAAGCACGGTTCTATGGCTACACCTTC
CASSQARFYGYTF
>TRBJ2-3|16|-|-|TRBV29-1
TGCAGCGTATGGGGGGTCGGTGATACTAGCACAGATACGCAGTATTTT
CSVWGVGDTSTDTQYF
>TRBJ1-1|13|-|-|TRBV19
TGTGCCAGTAAACAGGTTGGAAACACTGAAGCTTTCTTT
CASKQVGNTEAFF
>TRBJ1-1|14|-|TRBD1|TRBV5-1
TGCGCCAGCAGCTCAGGACAGGGGGCCACTGAAGCTTTCTTT
CASSSGQGATEAFF
>TRBJ1-2|13|-|-|TRBV19
TGTGCCAGTAATATCGGGACAATCTATGGCTACACCTTC
CASNIGTIYGYTF
>TRBJ2-5|16|-|-|TRBV4-1
TGCGCCAGCAGCCAAGTTTCTGGGGGGAAGGAAGAGACCCAGTACTTC
CASSQVSGGKEETQYF
>TRBJ2-1|15|-|-|TRBV6-6
TGTGCCAGCAGAAAAACGGGACACAGATACAATGAGCAGTTCTTC
CASRKTGHRYNEQFF
>TRBJ1-1|13|-|-|TRBV10-2
TGCGCCAGCAGTGAGTCGGTATCGGCTGAAGCTTTCTTT
CASSESVSAEAFF
>TRBJ1-5|13|-|-|TRBV5-6
TGTGCCAGCAGCTTGGGGGGGCGTCAGCCCCAGCATTTT
CASSLGGRQPQHF
>TRBJ1-1|14|-|TRBD1|TRBV10-1
TGCGCCAGAGAGATATGCACAGGGGACACTGAAGCTTTCTTT
CAREICTGDTEAFF
>TRBJ1-1|17|-|-|TRBV7-8
TGTGCCAGCAGCCCGAGTGAGCCCGTTAATGGGAACACTGAAGCTTTCTTT
CASSPSEPVNGNTEAFF
>TRBJ2-2|16|-|-|TRBV27
TGTGCCAGCAGTTTAGATGGTAACATTCCCCCCGGGGAGCTGTTTTTT
CASSLDGNIPPGELFF
>TRBJ2-7|16|-|-|TRBV5-6
TGTGCCAGCAGCCTTTGGGTCTGGGGGCCTACCTACGAGCAGTACTTC
CASSLWVWGPTYEQYF